This paragraph covers one TCR beta chain sequence. The target antigen is unknown. Germline CDR1 is SGHAT and CDR2 is FQNNGV. This CDR3 contains 13 residues. The V and J ends lost 5 bases and 4 bases respectively, with 11 bases between them. The data were taken from a study of response to subunit inactivated influenza vaccine. Broader study findings: Each seasonal influenza vaccination, the authors suggested, recruits few new T cells.

TCRdb redid the calling of the RT-PCR reads with MiXCR, one entry per CDR3 protein. The top ten clones hold 7.5% to 9% of a sample with 600,000 to 850,000 distinct CDR3 sequences, around 15% of them seen once. The specimen comprised PBMCs from blood, sampled approximately 15 days before vaccination. The receptor's source is a man aged 45-65 years who received an inactivated influenza vaccine. J is TRBJ1-1 and V is TRBV11-2; a possible D gene is TRBD1 (6 bases). In nucleotides, the CDR3 is TGTGCCAGCAGCCCAGACAGGACCACTGAAGCTTTCTTT. Translation gives CASSPDRTTEAFF.